This entry features one T cell receptor beta chain sequence. Its antigen is not known. The selected patients with pancreatic ductal adenocarcinoma had surgery but no neoadjuvant therapy. The table came from immunoSEQ multiplex PCR; TCRdb's copy has only in-frame clones and leaves some out. Of 15,000 to 20,000 clones listed, more than 70% are singletons. The CDR3 extends over 15 amino acids. CDR1 and CDR2 from the germline V gene are MNHEY and SMNVEV (reference sequence). Trimming shortened V by 4 bases and J by 2 bases, and 15 bases separated the two germline ends. These data belong to a study of T cells in pancreatic ductal adenocarcinoma. Study-level results: The resected pancreatic cancer cohort was biased toward the minority with early-stage disease.

The chain uses TRBV27 and TRBJ2-7, with a possible D match to TRBD1 (6 bases). The sample consisted of PBMCs. The clonotype was recovered from a human donor with pancreatic ductal adenocarcinoma. CDR3: CASSSSGTPTYEQYF. The CDR3 DNA sequence: TGTGCCAGCAGTTCCTCCGGGACACCTACCTACGAGCAGTACTTC.